Shown below are 8 T cell receptor beta chains from a single sample sequenced in a study of blood T cell repertoires in COVID-19. Generated by immunoSEQ multiplex PCR, the TCRdb table keeps only in-frame clones and is missing some. In the table there are under 300,000 clones, 75% to 90% of which are singletons. The sequenced sample consisted of PBMCs or T cells enriched from blood (not recorded which). The receptors here all came from a middle-aged woman who had been exposed to COVID-19.

V usage is TRBV28 and J usage is TRBJ1-2, with 9 bases that match TRBD1. This CDR3 has 15 amino acids. Germline V gene lookup returns CDR1 MDHEN and CDR2 SYDVKM. Trimming removed 3 bases from V and 5 bases from J; junction bases left unmatched: 7. The CDR3 DNA follows: TGTGCCAGCAGTTTGGGACAGGGAGGAGGGTATGGCTACACCTTC. This encodes CASSLGQGGGYGYTF.

This chain uses TRBV18 with TRBJ2-3, with 11 bases that match TRBD2. There are 16 residues in the CDR3. Germline loops: CDR1 KGHSH, CDR2 LQKENI. V shed 4 bases and J 5 bases; nucleotides not matched to a gene: 8. The CDR3 nucleotides read TGTGCCAGCTCACTTAGCGGGGGGGCATTCAAAGATACGCAGTATTTT. The encoded protein is CASSLSGGAFKDTQYF.

The sample holds one count of this clone. This rearrangement joins TRBV6-5 to TRBJ1-2, with a tentative D call TRBD1 (6 bases). Germline V gene lookup returns CDR1 MNHEY and CDR2 SVGAGI. The CDR3 extends over 15 amino acids. V lost 6 bases and J lost 5, with 19 bases in between. DNA of the CDR3: TGTGCCAGCAGATCATACAGGGAGGGTGTGTATGGCTACACCTTC. Translation: CASRSYREGVYGYTF.

The J gene is TRBJ1-2, the V gene TRBV28; D unresolved. The V end was cut by 6 bases, the J end by 0 bases, with 17 bases between. Germline CDR1 and CDR2: MDHEN and SYDVKM. The CDR3 loop spans 16 amino acids. CDR3 bases: TGTGCCAGCAGCTCTGGGTGGAGGAACTCTAACTATGGCTACACCTTC. This encodes CASSSGWRNSNYGYTF.

The chain joins TRBV6-2 or TRBV6-3 to TRBJ2-1; 14 bases agree with TRBD2. Germline values: CDR1 MNHEY, CDR2 SVGEGT. The CDR3 contains 15 residues. Trimming at V came to 6 bases and at J to 13 bases, leaving 11 bases not matched to a gene. CDR3 nucleotide sequence: TGTGCCAGCAGCCAGCCGGGACTAGCGGGAGCTTTTCAGTTCTTC. It yields the protein CASSQPGLAGAFQFF.

The J gene is TRBJ1-1, the V gene TRBV6-5; a possible D gene is TRBD1 (6 bases). V was clipped by 3 bases and J by 2 bases, with 13 bases between them. Germline CDR1 is MNHEY and CDR2 is SVGAGI. The CDR3 runs to 15 residues. CDR3 DNA sequence: TGTGCCAGCAGTTATCCGGGACAAGCAAACACTGAAGCTTTCTTT. It codes for CASSYPGQANTEAFF.

The rearrangement links TRBV6-2 or TRBV6-3 to TRBJ2-6; D is undetermined. V shed 2 bases and J shed 2 bases, with 13 bases lying between them. The CDR3 loop spans 17 amino acids. From germline, CDR1 is MNHEY and CDR2 SVGEGT. The CDR3: CASSYRQAIAGANVLTF. The CDR3 DNA reads TGTGCCAGCAGTTACAGGCAGGCTATAGCTGGGGCCAACGTCCTGACTTTC.

The sample holds a few counts of this clone. This chain joins TRBV18 and TRBJ2-7; 7 nucleotides agree with TRBD1. The CDR3 has 14 amino acids. Trimming took 2 bases from V and 1 from J; bases not matched to a gene: 2. In germline, CDR1 is KGHSH, CDR2 LQKENI. For the CDR3, the DNA is TGTGCCAGCTCACCAAAGACAGGGTCCTACGAGCAGTACTTC. Encoded protein: CASSPKTGSYEQYF. The full variable domain, rest sourced from reference TRBV18 and TRBJ2-7, is NAGVMQNPRHLVRRRGQEARLRCSPMKGHSHVYWYRQLPEEGLKFMVYLQKENIIDESGMPKERFSAEFPKEGPSILRIQQVVRGDSAAYFCASSPKTGSYEQYFGPGTRLTVT.